This entry lists 30 T cell receptor beta chains sequenced from one sample in a study of blood T cells in healthy people across ages. Primers used in a second PCR of roughly 7 to 12 cycles were a sample-barcoded 5' primer and a J-beta primer mix. TCRdb passed the 5' RACE reads through MiXCR, listing each CDR3 protein once. The table includes more than 650,000 distinct CDR3 sequences, 53% detected once. The sequenced sample was blood. These receptors came from a man aged 80 or over in good health.

This clonotype appeared a few times. The chain links TRBV10-3 to TRBJ2-6, with D hard to call. V dropped 3 bases and J dropped 0 bases, with 9 bases sitting between them. The length of the CDR3 is 16 residues. The germline V gene encodes CDR1 ENHRY and CDR2 SYGVKD. For the CDR3, the DNA is TGTGCCATCAGTGACGGGCCTAACTCTGGGGCCAACGTCCTGACTTTC. Protein: CAISDGPNSGANVLTF.

The chain links TRBV3-1 to TRBJ1-5; D perhaps matches TRBD1 (6 bases). Looked up from germline, CDR1 is LGHDT and CDR2 is YNNKEL (reference sequence). The CDR3 has 15 residues. V was shortened by 2 bases and J by 3 bases, with 11 bases between the two germline ends. The CDR3 DNA follows: TGTGCCAGCAGCCAACAGGGGACCTACAATCAGCCCCAGCATTTT. Its protein is CASSQQGTYNQPQHF.

The chain employs TRBV12-3 or TRBV12-4 and TRBJ1-6; D gene uncertain. Deletions cut 6 bases from V and 6 bases from J, with 12 bases between. The CDR3 consists of 14 residues. The CDR3 here is CASRWTLSNSPLHF. As DNA, the CDR3 is TGTGCCAGCAGGTGGACGCTAAGTAATTCACCCCTCCACTTT.

This chain connects TRBV18 to TRBJ2-1, with D possibly TRBD2 on 5 matching bases. The germline gives CDR1 KGHSH, CDR2 LQKENI. The ends were cut back, 0 bases at V and 4 bases at J, with 10 bases in the middle. CDR3 size: 15 residues. CDR3 sequence: CASSPPSGEYNEQFF. CDR3 nucleotide sequence: TGTGCCAGCTCACCACCCAGCGGAGAGTACAATGAGCAGTTCTTC.

This chain connects TRBV5-1 to TRBJ2-7, with 9 bases fitting TRBD1. The germline gives CDR1 SGHRS, CDR2 YFSETQ. Trimming cost V 3 bases and J 4 bases; bases outside gene matches: 8. This CDR3 contains 15 residues. The CDR3 sequence: CASSSVGTGMYEQYF. The CDR3 nucleotides read TGCGCCAGCAGCTCGGTAGGGACAGGGATGTACGAGCAGTACTTC.

The CDR3 loop reads CASSSPTGEGRETQYF. The DNA of the CDR3 is TGTGCCAGCAGTTCCCCCACGGGGGAGGGCCGGGAGACCCAGTACTTC. This chain joins TRBV6-5 and TRBJ2-5, with 7 bases fitting TRBD2. Germline lookup yields CDR1 MNHEY and CDR2 SVGAGI. V gave up 4 bases and J gave up 5 bases; unmatched junction bases: 13. The CDR3 has 16 amino acids.

The gene calls are TRBV9 and TRBJ1-2; 9 positions match TRBD1. V was clipped by 3 bases and J by 8 bases; unmatched bases: 11. CDR3 length: 15 residues. Germline CDR1 and CDR2: SGDLS and YYNGEE. CDR3 DNA: TGTGCCAGCAGCGAAATCAGGGGACAGGGTACCGGCTACACCTTC. This sequence encodes CASSEIRGQGTGYTF. The whole variable domain, filled in from reference TRBV9 and TRBJ1-2, reads DSGVTQTPKHLITATGQRVTLRCSPRSGDLSVYWYQQSLDQGLQFLIQYYNGEERAKGNILERFSAQQFPDLHSELNLSSLELGDSALYFCASSEIRGQGTGYTFGSGTRLTVV.

The rearrangement uses TRBV29-1 and TRBJ2-5; 14 bases agree with TRBD2. The germline V gene has CDR1 SQVTM and CDR2 ANQGSEA. The V gene end was trimmed by 4 bases and the J gene end by 5 bases; junction bases not matched to a gene: 3. The CDR3 has 14 residues. The CDR3 sequence is CSVGRTSGGETQYF. The CDR3 coding sequence is TGCAGCGTTGGGAGGACTAGCGGGGGGGAGACCCAGTACTTC.

The rearrangement uses TRBV5-6 and TRBJ2-7; TRBD2 agrees at 9 bases. The length of the CDR3 is 17 residues. The germline CDR1 and CDR2 sequences are SGHDT and YYEEEE. After removal of 2 bases from V and 2 bases from J, the junction contained 11 bases not matched to a gene. The CDR3 region is CASSFRSGRARPYEQYF. CDR3 coding DNA: TGTGCCAGCAGCTTTCGTAGCGGGAGAGCTCGCCCCTACGAGCAGTACTTC.

This chain joins TRBV29-1 and TRBJ2-4; D possibly matches TRBD1 or TRBD2 (6 bases each). The CDR3 covers 12 residues. The germline V gene encodes CDR1 SQVTM and CDR2 ANQGSEA. V gave up 4 bases and J gave up 8 bases, with 12 bases separating them. CDR3 DNA sequence: TGCAGCGTTGTTTGGGGGGCAGACATTCAGTACTTC. The encoded protein is CSVVWGADIQYF.

V usage is TRBV9 and J usage is TRBJ2-7; TRBD2 matches at 7 bases. There are 14 residues in the CDR3. Looked up from germline, CDR1 is SGDLS and CDR2 is YYNGEE. J lost 9 bases, V lost 0 bases, and 9 bases had no gene match. The CDR3 region is CASSVASGGPRQYF. The CDR3 DNA follows: TGTGCCAGCAGCGTAGCTAGCGGAGGGCCCCGGCAGTACTTC.

This clonotype was found a few times. The chain combines TRBV28 with TRBJ2-3; 7 bases are a match to TRBD2. Germline CDR1 reads MDHEN; CDR2 reads SYDVKM. The CDR3 is made up of 16 amino acids. J gave up 2 bases and V 6 bases, and 11 bases lay outside the gene matches. This CDR3 reads CASSLDRREPTDTQYF. CDR3 in DNA: TGTGCCAGCAGCCTGGATCGGCGGGAGCCCACAGATACGCAGTATTTT.

V usage is TRBV6-2 or TRBV6-3 and J usage is TRBJ2-7; 12 bases match TRBD2. The germline V gene encodes CDR1 MNHEY and CDR2 SVGEGT. V dropped 5 bases and J dropped 0; count of bases not matched to a gene: 14. This CDR3 has 19 residues. The CDR3 spells CASSTGTSGPEGPSYEQYF. The CDR3 nucleotides read TGTGCCAGCAGTACTGGGACTAGCGGGCCCGAGGGCCCCTCCTACGAGCAGTACTTC.

The J gene is TRBJ2-3, the V gene TRBV29-1; tentatively, D is TRBD2 (5 bases). The germline V gene encodes CDR1 SQVTM and CDR2 ANQGSEA. This CDR3 is 15 amino acids long. The germline V and J ends were trimmed by 3 bases and 14 bases, with 27 bases remaining between them. The CDR3 protein is CSVDHPAEILSYAYF. In DNA, the CDR3 is TGCAGCGTTGATCACCCAGCGGAGATCCTCTCATACGCGTATTTT.

This clonotype was picked up a small number of times. The chain carries TRBV5-1 and TRBJ2-3; D might be TRBD2 (5 bases). The CDR3 covers 14 residues. The germline V and J ends were trimmed by 0 bases and 6 bases, with 11 bases remaining between them. Germline CDR1 reads SGHRS; CDR2 reads YFSETQ. This chain's CDR3 is CASSLEGGGDTQYF. In nucleotides, the CDR3 is TGCGCCAGCAGCTTGGAAGGAGGTGGGGATACGCAGTATTTT.

This clonotype has only a few counts. The V and J genes are TRBV20-1 and TRBJ1-6, with 11 bases matching TRBD1. CDR1 and CDR2 (germline): DFQATT, SNEGSKA (reference sequence). The CDR3 is 14 residues long. With V trimmed by 5 bases and J by 7 bases, 4 bases remained unmatched. CDR3 amino acids: CSAPGQGANSPLHF. In nucleotides, the CDR3 is TGCAGTGCTCCTGGACAGGGGGCAAATTCACCCCTCCACTTT.

This clonotype was observed a few times. This chain joins TRBV3-1 and TRBJ1-2; a weak D match, TRBD1 (5 bases). V lost 2 bases and J lost 7, with 8 bases in between. Germline V gene data show CDR1 as LGHDT and CDR2 as YNNKEL (reference sequence). This CDR3 comprises 12 residues. The CDR3 region is CASSQQGSGYTF. The CDR3 nucleotides read TGTGCCAGCAGCCAACAGGGCTCTGGCTACACCTTC.

The chain couples TRBV28 to TRBJ2-7; TRBD1 aligns across 9 bases. The trim removed 3 bases at V and 0 bases at J, leaving 3 bases unmatched. The V gene's germline CDR1 is MDHEN and CDR2 SYDVKM. The CDR3 contains 15 residues. The CDR3 DNA reads TGTGCCAGCAGTTTTGGACAGGGGAGCTCCTACGAGCAGTACTTC. This sequence encodes CASSFGQGSSYEQYF.

The V call is TRBV10-3, the J call TRBJ2-7; D perhaps matches TRBD2 (5 bases). The CDR3 sequence is 18 residues long. CDR1 is ENHRY and CDR2 is SYGVKD in the germline V gene. The V end lost 2 bases, the J end lost 2 bases, and 22 bases lay between the germline ends. DNA for the CDR3: TGTGCCATCAGTGAGCCTTCGTCGGGGTCCAGTTTCCCCTACGAGCAGTACTTC. It specifies CAISEPSSGSSFPYEQYF.

Only a few counts were recorded for this clonotype. The rearrangement links TRBV5-1 to TRBJ2-7; TRBD1 agrees at 9 bases. The germline V gene has CDR1 SGHRS and CDR2 YFSETQ. V lost 4 bases, J lost 1 base, and 6 bases stayed unmatched. The CDR3 contains 15 residues. Here the CDR3 DNA reads TGCGCCAGCAGCCGTACAGGGGGCAGGTCCTACGAGCAGTACTTC. Translation: CASSRTGGRSYEQYF.

The gene calls are TRBV24-1 and TRBJ1-5, with TRBD1 matching over 10 bases. Losses at the gene ends were 5 bases for V and 0 bases for J; bases not matched to a gene: 9. The CDR3 sequence is 18 residues long. Looked up from germline, CDR1 is KGHDR and CDR2 is SFDVKD. The chain's CDR3 is CATSVPDRGDYSNQPQHF. The CDR3 DNA sequence: TGTGCCACCAGTGTGCCGGACAGGGGGGATTATAGCAATCAGCCCCAGCATTTT.

The chain has TRBV4-2 and TRBJ2-7; D is undetermined. From germline, CDR1 is LGHNA and CDR2 YNFKEQ. Trimming removed 4 bases at V and 2 bases at J, with 12 bases between. The CDR3 has 14 residues. The CDR3 spells CASSPPRRTYEQYF. Written as DNA, the CDR3 is TGTGCCAGCAGCCCCCCGCGCCGGACCTACGAGCAGTACTTC.

This rearrangement joins TRBV20-1 to TRBJ2-5; 7 nucleotides agree with TRBD2. The CDR3 covers 12 residues. J lost 1 base, V lost 6 bases, and 2 bases had no gene match. Germline lookup yields CDR1 DFQATT and CDR2 SNEGSKA (reference sequence). The CDR3: CSAGEGQETQYF. CDR3 DNA sequence: TGCAGTGCGGGGGAGGGCCAAGAGACCCAGTACTTC.

J is TRBJ2-7 and V is TRBV29-1; 10 bases fit TRBD1. J gave up 6 bases and V 4 bases, and 6 bases lay outside the gene matches. CDR1 and CDR2 (germline): SQVTM, ANQGSEA. The CDR3 is made up of 13 amino acids. The CDR3 DNA reads TGCAGCGTTGGGGGACAGGGGTTGTCCGAGCAGTACTTC. Translated, it gives CSVGGQGLSEQYF.

CDR3 loop: CASSLGQTQETQYF. CDR3 nucleotides: TGCGCCAGCAGCTTGGGACAGACTCAAGAGACCCAGTACTTC. The genes are TRBV5-1 and TRBJ2-5, with D perhaps TRBD1 (5 bases). Looked up from germline, CDR1 is SGHRS and CDR2 is YFSETQ. CDR3 length: 14 residues. Trimming left V 0 bases short and J 2 bases short, with 8 bases between.

This chain links TRBV7-9 with TRBJ1-2; 9 bases agree with TRBD1. The CDR3 has 14 residues. Germline CDR1 and CDR2: SEHNR and FQNEAQ (reference sequence). V lost 2 bases, J lost 8 bases, and 6 bases stayed unmatched. CDR3 residues: CASSLFTDRGGYTF. For the CDR3, the DNA is TGTGCCAGCAGCTTATTCACGGACAGGGGAGGCTACACCTTC.

This chain joins TRBV18 and TRBJ2-7, with D perhaps matching TRBD2 (6 bases). CDR1 and CDR2 from the germline V gene are KGHSH and LQKENI. The CDR3 is 15 amino acids. V was trimmed by 1 base and J by 5 bases, leaving 15 bases between them. CDR3 sequence reads: CASSPLSGSGHEQYF. CDR3 bases: TGTGCCAGCTCACCACTCTCCGGGAGCGGCCACGAGCAGTACTTC.

This chain uses TRBV20-1 with TRBJ1-5; D gene uncertain. This CDR3 spans 14 amino acids. Looked up from germline, CDR1 is DFQATT and CDR2 is SNEGSKA (reference sequence). The germline V and J ends were trimmed by 0 bases and 5 bases, with 11 bases remaining between them. The CDR3 loop reads CSARDPGRDQPQHF. The CDR3 DNA sequence: TGCAGTGCTAGAGATCCCGGGCGTGATCAGCCCCAGCATTTT.

This clonotype showed up just a few times. This rearrangement joins TRBV7-2 to TRBJ2-1; 7 bases are a match to TRBD2. CDR3 size: 16 residues. Germline loops: CDR1 SGHTA, CDR2 FQGNSA. The J segment lost 4 bases and the V segment lost 5 bases, leaving 11 bases of the junction unmatched. This chain's CDR3 is CASSTAGTTPYNEQFF. The CDR3 DNA sequence: TGTGCCAGCAGCACGGCCGGGACTACCCCATACAATGAGCAGTTCTTC.

This CDR3 is CASRPIRDTQETQYF. The CDR3 region has the DNA TGTGCCAGCAGGCCAATCAGGGATACCCAAGAGACCCAGTACTTC. V usage is TRBV11-2 and J usage is TRBJ2-5; TRBD1 is a possible D gene (5 bases). The germline CDR1 and CDR2 sequences are SGHAT and FQNNGV. The germline V and J ends were trimmed by 6 bases and 1 base, with 15 bases remaining between them. The length of the CDR3 is 15 residues.